These T cell receptor beta chains were read from a single sample in a study of T cell responses to AZD1222 COVID-19 vaccine. The table came from immunoSEQ multiplex PCR; TCRdb's copy has only in-frame clones and leaves some out. The table records some 150,000 clones, around 94% of them present only once. This sample comprised peripheral blood, obtained on day 0 of AZD1222 vaccination. These receptor sequences come from an adult in good health. Both conserved end residues are part of each CDR3. D genes are given only for firm matches. The size of a clone is reported for some rows only, either as once, few or many, or as a class for expanded clones.

v_call	d_call	j_call	clone_size	cdr3_nt	cdr3_aa
TRBV6-5	TRBD1	TRBJ1-4	once	TGTGCCAGCACCGGGACAGGGGATGAAAAACTGTTTTTT	CASTGTGDEKLFF
TRBV7-3	TRBD1	TRBJ1-5	.	TGTGCCAGCAGCATCCTACAGGGGACGAATCAGCCCCAGCATTTT	CASSILQGTNQPQHF
TRBV7-2	TRBD2	TRBJ2-3	.	TGTGCCAGCAGCTACCAAGGACTAGCGGGAGTATGGACAGATACGCAGTATTTT	CASSYQGLAGVWTDTQYF
TRBV23-1	.	TRBJ2-1	once	TGCGCCAGCAGTCAACGGTGGCAGCGCAGGGGTAAAAATGAGCAGTTCTTC	CASSQRWQRRGKNEQFF
TRBV11-2	TRBD1	TRBJ1-4	.	TGTGCCAGCAGCTTAGGACAGGGGGGGTTTCGACTGTTTTTT	CASSLGQGGFRLFF
TRBV13	.	TRBJ1-5	.	TGTGCCAGCGCGCCCGTTGATAGCAATCAGCCCCAGCATTTT	CASAPVDSNQPQHF
TRBV29-1	TRBD1	TRBJ1-2	.	TGCAGCGTAAAGCAGGGGGTTGGAAACTATGGCTACACCTTC	CSVKQGVGNYGYTF
TRBV19	TRBD1	TRBJ1-3	few	TGTGCCAGTAGTATTAACAGGGGCTCTGGAAACACCATATATTTT	CASSINRGSGNTIYF
TRBV2	.	TRBJ2-2	.	TGTGCCAGCAGACAAGCCGGGGAGCTGTTTTTT	CASRQAGELFF
TRBV30	.	TRBJ1-4	.	TGTGCCTGGACCTGGGGAACAGGGATTGAAAAACTGTTTTTT	CAWTWGTGIEKLFF
TRBV12-3/TRBV12-4	TRBD1	TRBJ2-4	once	TGTGCCAGCAGTAGCCAGGGGGAGAACATTCAGTACTTC	CASSSQGENIQYF
TRBV9	TRBD1	TRBJ1-3	few	TGTGCCAGCAGCCCGGGACAGTTGAGCTCTGGAAACACCATATATTTT	CASSPGQLSSGNTIYF
TRBV24-1	.	TRBJ2-2	.	TGTGCCACCAGTGTTCGGGGCGGCGGCGGGGAGCTGTTTTTT	CATSVRGGGGELFF
TRBV5-1	TRBD1	TRBJ1-3	.	TGCGCCAGCAGCTTGGGAATCCGGGACAGGGCTGGAAACACCATATATTTT	CASSLGIRDRAGNTIYF
TRBV5-1	.	TRBJ2-1	.	TGCGCCAGCAGCTTGGGGTCGGGTAGCGGTGACAATGAGCAGTTCTTC	CASSLGSGSGDNEQFF
TRBV2	.	TRBJ1-1	.	TGTGCCAGCACCGAAGGGGCAGGGATGAACACTGAAGCTTTCTTT	CASTEGAGMNTEAFF
TRBV28	.	TRBJ2-3	.	TGTGCCAGCAGTTTGACACTAGCCCCTTTGCGGGGAGATACGCAGTATTTT	CASSLTLAPLRGDTQYF
TRBV28	.	TRBJ1-2	.	TGTGCCAGCAGAGCAGACCTTAATTATGGCTACACCTTC	CASRADLNYGYTF
TRBV7-9	.	TRBJ2-1	once	TGTGCCAGCAGCTTACCCGAAGTCGGAAAATTTGAGCAGTTCTTC	CASSLPEVGKFEQFF